A single sample gave rise to the 32 T cell receptor beta chains below, sequenced in a study of technical replicates of blood from a few donors. Sequencing used immunoSEQ multiplex PCR; TCRdb keeps in-frame clones, though not all of them. The sample consists of about 83,000 clones, under 95% of them appearing once. The specimen was T cells isolated from PBMCs. The receptors stem from a human donor in good health.

The V call is TRBV19, the J call TRBJ2-5; possibly TRBD2 for D (6 bases). The CDR3 sequence is 15 residues long. Trimming cost V 8 bases and J 5 bases, with 21 bases left between them. Germline CDR1 and CDR2: LNHDA and SQIVND (reference sequence). The CDR3 protein is CASSGLPGSEETQYF. The CDR3 DNA reads TGTGCCAGTTCGGGACTCCCCGGGTCGGAGGAGACCCAGTACTTC.

This clone was seen a single time. The chain carries TRBV10-1 and TRBJ1-2; D is possibly TRBD1 (5 bases). The germline V and J ends were trimmed by 6 bases and 5 bases, with 13 bases remaining between them. The CDR3 runs to 13 residues. The V gene's germline CDR1 is WNHNN and CDR2 SYGVQD (reference sequence). The CDR3: CASSPDRAYGYTF. The CDR3 DNA sequence: TGCGCCAGCAGCCCAGACAGAGCTTATGGCTACACCTTC.

This chain connects TRBV5-1 to TRBJ2-5, with 13 positions matching TRBD2. Germline V CDR1 and CDR2: SGHRS, YFSETQ. The V and J ends lost 2 bases and 4 bases, in that order; junction bases with no gene match: 8. The CDR3 consists of 17 residues. CDR3 residues: CASSFTSGGERGETQYF. CDR3 DNA: TGCGCCAGCAGCTTTACTAGCGGGGGGGAAAGAGGAGAGACCCAGTACTTC.

This rearrangement joins TRBV14 to TRBJ2-1, with TRBD1 identical over 12 bases. The CDR3 has 19 residues. Trimming cost V 4 bases and J 6 bases; bases outside gene matches: 16. The germline V gene has CDR1 SGHDN and CDR2 FVKESK. The CDR3 nucleotides read TGTGCCAGCAGCCCTTGGGACAGGGGGCCGGGACTAGGATCCAATGAGCAGTTCTTC. Its translation: CASSPWDRGPGLGSNEQFF.

The genes are TRBV6-1 and TRBJ1-5, with D perhaps matching TRBD1 (5 bases). V lost 3 bases and J lost 6, with 12 bases in between. The germline gives CDR1 MNHNS, CDR2 SASEGT. CDR3 length: 14 amino acids. For the CDR3, the DNA is TGTGCCAGCAGTGAGCAGGGTTTACGTCAGCCCCAGCATTTT. Amino acid sequence: CASSEQGLRQPQHF.

The rearrangement links TRBV6-5 to TRBJ2-2; no firm D call. Germline V CDR1 and CDR2: MNHEY, SVGAGI. Trimming shortened V by 6 bases and J by 2 bases, and 10 bases separated the two germline ends. CDR3 length: 14 residues. DNA of the CDR3: TGTGCCAGCAGAAGACTTCCTAACACCGGGGAGCTGTTTTTT. It codes for CASRRLPNTGELFF.

The gene calls are TRBV7-9 and TRBJ1-3; 7 nucleotides agree with TRBD1. CDR3 length equals 18 residues. Germline-derived CDR1 and CDR2 are SEHNR and FQNEAQ (reference sequence). V lost 1 base to trimming and J lost 4 bases; unmatched junction nucleotides: 13. The CDR3 loop is CASSLGRGDRVRGNTIYF. The CDR3 DNA reads as TGTGCCAGCAGCTTAGGAAGGGGAGACAGGGTGAGGGGAAACACCATATATTTT.

The CDR3 sequence is CASSLGTGLGTEAFF. The CDR3 DNA sequence: TGTGCCAGCAGCTTAGGGACAGGGTTGGGCACTGAAGCTTTCTTT. V is TRBV11-1 and J is TRBJ1-1, with TRBD1 matching over 8 bases. The CDR3 consists of 15 residues. CDR1 is SGHAT, CDR2 FQDESV, per germline (reference sequence). Trimming removed 1 base from V and 4 bases from J; junction bases left unmatched: 5.

This sequence joins TRBV16 and TRBJ2-2, with 7 bases matching TRBD1. The CDR3 consists of 13 residues. CDR1 KGHSY and CDR2 FQNENV come from the germline V gene. V lost 4 bases to trimming and J lost 9 bases; unmatched junction nucleotides: 5. The chain's CDR3 is CASSPDRYRELFF. CDR3 nucleotides: TGTGCCAGCAGCCCGGACAGGTACAGGGAGCTGTTTTTT.

The chain is built from TRBV10-3 and TRBJ2-5; D possibly corresponds to TRBD1 (6 bases). CDR3 length equals 13 residues. CDR1 is ENHRY, CDR2 SYGVKD, per germline. The V end lost 6 bases, the J end lost 2 bases, and 10 bases lay between the germline ends. The CDR3 bases are TGTGCCATCAGCCTGACAGGTCAAGAGACCCAGTACTTC. It codes for CAISLTGQETQYF.

The chain has TRBV9 and TRBJ2-3, with 8 bases matching TRBD2. CDR3 length: 15 amino acids. Germline V CDR1 and CDR2: SGDLS, YYNGEE. With 3 bases clipped from V and 6 bases from J, the junction kept 9 bases outside the gene matches. The CDR3: CASSGSGGLGDTQYF. CDR3 coding DNA: TGTGCCAGCAGCGGGAGCGGGGGCCTCGGCGATACGCAGTATTTT. Full variable domain (outside the CDR3, taken from reference TRBV9 and TRBJ2-3): DSGVTQTPKHLITATGQRVTLRCSPRSGDLSVYWYQQSLDQGLQFLIQYYNGEERAKGNILERFSAQQFPDLHSELNLSSLELGDSALYFCASSGSGGLGDTQYFGPGTRLTVL.

The V and J genes are TRBV4-1 and TRBJ2-1, with 9 positions matching TRBD2. Germline CDR1 reads MGHRA; CDR2 reads YSYEKL. V shed 2 bases and J 8 bases; nucleotides not matched to a gene: 13. The CDR3 is 17 residues long. The CDR3 sequence: CASSQPPGGGAFDEQFF. The CDR3 DNA follows: TGCGCCAGCAGCCAACCCCCCGGCGGGGGGGCTTTCGATGAGCAGTTCTTC.

This clone was seen once. V usage is TRBV29-1 and J usage is TRBJ2-3, with 8 bases lining up with TRBD1. CDR3 length: 16 residues. Germline V gene lookup returns CDR1 SQVTM and CDR2 ANQGSEA. V was clipped by 6 bases and J by 0 bases; unmatched bases: 11. CDR3 nucleotide sequence: TGCAGCGTCGACTCTAACAGGGGGTTTAGCACAGATACGCAGTATTTT. It encodes CSVDSNRGFSTDTQYF.

The gene calls are TRBV10-1 and TRBJ2-7, with 9 bases that match TRBD2. This CDR3 has 15 residues. The V gene end was trimmed by 6 bases and the J gene end by 7 bases; junction bases not matched to a gene: 13. Germline V gives CDR1 WNHNN, CDR2 SYGVQD (reference sequence). The CDR3 is CASSGGTSLPIEQYF. The CDR3 nucleotides read TGCGCCAGCAGCGGGGGGACTAGCTTACCGATTGAGCAGTACTTC.

The rearrangement links TRBV14 to TRBJ2-1; D is ambiguous. This CDR3 comprises 15 residues. V lost 1 base, J lost 0 bases, and 7 bases lay in between. Germline V lookup: CDR1 SGHDN, CDR2 FVKESK. The DNA for the CDR3 is TGTGCCAGCAGCCAAGTGGCTCGCTCCTACAATGAGCAGTTCTTC. Translating gives CASSQVARSYNEQFF.

The chain has TRBV5-1 and TRBJ1-5; D gene uncertain. CDR3 size: 15 residues. Trimming pared 0 bases from V and 0 bases from J, leaving 7 bases between. Germline CDR1 SGHRS, CDR2 YFSETQ. The CDR3 protein is CASSLASGSNQPQHF. In DNA, the CDR3 is TGCGCCAGCAGCTTGGCATCGGGTAGCAATCAGCCCCAGCATTTT. The entire variable domain, with the rest obtained from reference TRBV5-1 and TRBJ1-5, is as follows: KAGVTQTPRYLIKTRGQQVTLSCSPISGHRSVSWYQQTPGQGLQFLFEYFSETQRNKGNFPGRFSGRQFSNSRSEMNVSTLELGDSALYLCASSLASGSNQPQHFGDGTRLSIL.

The chain combines TRBV5-1 with TRBJ2-5; TRBD2 might be the D (6 bases). There are 14 residues in the CDR3. V was cut by 0 bases and J by 5 bases, with 11 bases left in between. Per the germline V gene, CDR1 is SGHRS and CDR2 is YFSETQ. The CDR3 region is CASSLAGTGETQYF. CDR3 coding DNA: TGCGCCAGCAGCTTGGCCGGGACTGGGGAGACCCAGTACTTC.

The chain couples TRBV6-5 to TRBJ1-2; TRBD1 is a possible D gene (6 bases). Trimming left V 6 bases short and J 1 base short, with 15 bases between. CDR3 length: 15 residues. Looked up from germline, CDR1 is MNHEY and CDR2 is SVGAGI. In DNA, the CDR3 is TGTGCCAGCAGCTGGGGGGGGCGGGGTAACTATGGCTACACCTTC. Encoded protein: CASSWGGRGNYGYTF.

V is TRBV6-6 and J is TRBJ1-5, with unresolved D. Germline V lookup: CDR1 MNHNY, CDR2 SVGAGI (reference sequence). The CDR3 sequence is 13 residues long. Trimming left V 7 bases short and J 7 bases short, with 14 bases between. DNA for the CDR3: TGTGCCAGCACCCCTTCGGTGGGCCAGCCCCAGCATTTT. Translation gives CASTPSVGQPQHF.

The gene calls are TRBV6-1 and TRBJ2-5; D is unresolved. Per germline, CDR1 MNHNS and CDR2 SASEGT. The germline V and J ends were trimmed by 0 bases and 2 bases, with 10 bases remaining between them. CDR3 size: 15 residues. The CDR3 DNA reads TGTGCCAGCAGTGAAGCGTGGCAGGCTCAAGAGACCCAGTACTTC. This sequence encodes CASSEAWQAQETQYF.

The chain links TRBV5-6 to TRBJ2-2, with TRBD2 as a possible D gene (6 bases). V lost 4 bases, J lost 6 bases, and 16 bases lay in between. The germline CDR1 and CDR2 sequences are SGHDT and YYEEEE. CDR3 length: 15 residues. The CDR3 sequence: CASSRGFGGSGELFF. The DNA for the CDR3 is TGTGCCAGCAGCCGGGGGTTTGGGGGATCCGGGGAGCTGTTTTTT. Complete variable domain (other parts from reference TRBV5-6 and TRBJ2-2): DAGVTQSPTHLIKTRGQQVTLRCSPKSGHDTVSWYQQALGQGPQFIFQYYEEEERQRGNFPDRFSGHQFPNYSSELNVNALLLGDSALYLCASSRGFGGSGELFFGEGSRLTVL.

The genes are TRBV5-6 and TRBJ1-3; 9 bases match TRBD1. V lost 4 bases to trimming and J lost 3 bases; unmatched junction nucleotides: 5. Per the germline V gene, CDR1 is SGHDT and CDR2 is YYEEEE. This CDR3 contains 15 residues. The CDR3 nucleotides are TGTGCCAGCAGCCGTACAGGGGGCATTGGAAACACCATATATTTT. It yields the protein CASSRTGGIGNTIYF.

The CDR3 loop is CASSYRRWGTEAFF. CDR3 DNA: TGTGCCAGCAGTTACAGGAGATGGGGAACTGAAGCTTTCTTT. The V and J genes are TRBV28 and TRBJ1-1, with D tentatively TRBD1 (5 bases). This CDR3 region has 14 residues. Germline lookup yields CDR1 MDHEN and CDR2 SYDVKM. V lost 4 bases and J lost 5, with 14 bases in between. Full variable domain (remainder filled in from reference TRBV28 and TRBJ1-1): DVKVTQSSRYLVKRTGEKVFLECVQDMDHENMFWYRQDPGLGLRLIYFSYDVKMKEKGDIPEGYSVSREKKERFSLILESASTNQTSMYLCASSYRRWGTEAFFGQGTRLTVV.

This clone was found once. The genes are TRBV9 and TRBJ1-4; D is uncertain. From germline, CDR1 is SGDLS and CDR2 YYNGEE. The ends were cut back, 0 bases at V and 4 bases at J, with 7 bases in the middle. The CDR3 is 14 residues long. The CDR3: CASSVEQINEKLFF. Here the CDR3 DNA reads TGTGCCAGCAGCGTAGAACAGATTAATGAAAAACTGTTTTTT.

The chain has TRBV4-1 and TRBJ2-7, with TRBD2 identical over 10 bases. J gave up 4 bases and V 4 bases, and 10 bases lay outside the gene matches. Germline V gene lookup returns CDR1 MGHRA and CDR2 YSYEKL. The CDR3 runs 16 residues. The CDR3 protein is CASSPAEREGRYEQYF. The CDR3 bases are TGCGCCAGCAGCCCCGCCGAGCGGGAGGGCCGGTACGAGCAGTACTTC.

This clone was recorded once. The chain joins TRBV5-1 to TRBJ1-3; D perhaps matches TRBD1 (5 bases). The germline V gene encodes CDR1 SGHRS and CDR2 YFSETQ. The ends were cut back, 4 bases at V and 4 bases at J, with 18 bases in the middle. The CDR3 runs 16 residues. In DNA, the CDR3 is TGCGCCAGCAGCCTGGCAGGGTTGGGGCTCGGAAACACCATATATTTT. This codes for CASSLAGLGLGNTIYF.

J is TRBJ2-2 and V is TRBV5-1; possible D gene TRBD2, 5 bases. The CDR3 covers 14 residues. The V and J ends lost 2 bases and 2 bases respectively, with 7 bases between them. Germline V lookup: CDR1 SGHRS, CDR2 YFSETQ. In nucleotides, the CDR3 is TGCGCCAGCAGCTTAGAGGGAAACACCGGGGAGCTGTTTTTT. Amino acid sequence: CASSLEGNTGELFF. The full variable domain, with the rest looked up from reference TRBV5-1 and TRBJ2-2, is KAGVTQTPRYLIKTRGQQVTLSCSPISGHRSVSWYQQTPGQGLQFLFEYFSETQRNKGNFPGRFSGRQFSNSRSEMNVSTLELGDSALYLCASSLEGNTGELFFGEGSRLTVL.

The V call is TRBV5-6, the J call TRBJ2-1; 8 bases are shared with TRBD2. The germline gives CDR1 SGHDT, CDR2 YYEEEE. This CDR3 is 15 amino acids long. With V trimmed by 2 bases and J by 6 bases, 7 bases remained unmatched. The CDR3: CASSFEAGDRNEQFF. The CDR3 DNA follows: TGTGCCAGCAGCTTTGAAGCGGGAGATCGCAATGAGCAGTTCTTC.

This clone has just one count. The rearrangement uses TRBV7-9 and TRBJ2-7, with D tentatively TRBD2 (6 bases). The V and J ends lost 11 bases and 1 base respectively, with 12 bases between them. The CDR3 has 12 residues. From germline, CDR1 is SEHNR and CDR2 FQNEAQ (reference sequence). CDR3 in amino acids: CAVPGASYEQYF. The DNA of the CDR3 is TGTGCCGTACCGGGAGCGTCCTACGAGCAGTACTTC.

This chain joins TRBV6-6 and TRBJ2-1; the match to TRBD2 covers 9 bases. Looked up from germline, CDR1 is MNHNY and CDR2 is SVGAGI (reference sequence). With 6 bases clipped from V and 8 bases from J, the junction kept 8 bases outside the gene matches. The CDR3 is made up of 14 amino acids. The CDR3 sequence: CASRGSGRLDEQFF. CDR3 sequence (DNA): TGTGCCAGCAGGGGCAGCGGGAGGCTTGATGAGCAGTTCTTC.

The chain recombines TRBV6-4 with TRBJ2-3; no clear D. The CDR3 is 13 residues long. The V and J ends lost 0 bases and 7 bases respectively, with 8 bases between them. Per the germline V gene, CDR1 is MRHNA and CDR2 is SNTAGT. The chain's CDR3 is CASSDSSRNTQYF. Here the CDR3 DNA reads TGTGCCAGCAGTGACTCGAGTCGAAATACGCAGTATTTT.

The genes are TRBV5-6 and TRBJ1-2; 8 bases align to TRBD1. Germline trimming cut 5 bases from V and 5 bases from J; bases unmatched to any gene: 8. This CDR3 is 14 amino acids long. CDR1 and CDR2 (germline): SGHDT, YYEEEE. This CDR3 reads CASRSDRGNYGYTF. In nucleotides, the CDR3 is TGTGCCAGCAGATCAGACAGGGGCAATTATGGCTACACCTTC.